This T cell receptor (beta chain) originates from a study of cytomegalovirus exposure and HLA in healthy donors. Study-wide background: Around 81% of 398 genotyped donors fell in the Caucasian-associated ancestry cluster.

Germline lookup yields CDR1 KGHSH and CDR2 LQKENI. The CDR3 sequence is 15 residues long. Trimming took 6 bases from V and 3 from J; bases not matched to a gene: 10. Primers included in the PCR were 60 Vbeta and 13 Jbeta primers. Measured with immunoSEQ multiplex PCR; TCRdb has only the in-frame clones, and not every one. Seen here are roughly 87,000 clones, about 81% observed once, and the top ten hold roughly 4.2%. The sequenced sample was PBMCs. The TCR was taken from a man between 60 and 75 years old in good health and CMV-seronegative. V is TRBV18 and J is TRBJ2-7, with 8 nucleotides matching TRBD1. CDR3 in amino acids: CASSPNGQGIYEQYF. The CDR3 DNA reads TGTGCCAGCTCGCCAAATGGACAGGGCATCTACGAGCAGTACTTC. Full variable domain (rest looked up from reference TRBV18 and TRBJ2-7): NAGVMQNPRHLVRRRGQEARLRCSPMKGHSHVYWYRQLPEEGLKFMVYLQKENIIDESGMPKERFSAEFPKEGPSILRIQQVVRGDSAAYFCASSPNGQGIYEQYFGPGTRLTVT.